What follows are 32 T cell receptor beta chains derived from one specimen sequenced in a study of shared clonotypes between healthy human individuals. Generated by immunoSEQ multiplex PCR, the TCRdb table keeps only in-frame clones and is missing some. The data show 2,500,000 or so clones, around 93% seen once. Sequencing was performed on naive CD4+ T cells from PBMCs. Described subset: CD45RA+ positively selected. These receptors all stem from a young man in good health. Some clones in this sample may be carry-over from other donors' samples.

CDR3 region: CASNSPDSGANVLTF. In DNA form, the CDR3 reads TGTGCCAGCAATTCGCCGGACTCTGGGGCCAACGTCCTGACTTTC. The rearrangement joins TRBV6-6 to TRBJ2-6; no clear D. This CDR3 is 15 amino acids long. V was cut by 7 bases and J by 0 bases, with 10 bases left in between. Per germline, CDR1 MNHNY and CDR2 SVGAGI (reference sequence).

The rearrangement joins TRBV28 to TRBJ1-1, with D hard to call. With 2 bases removed from V and 3 bases from J, the gap between germline ends came to 7 bases. CDR3 length: 13 amino acids. CDR1 and CDR2 (germline): MDHEN, SYDVKM. The CDR3 sequence is CASSLPAYTEAFF. The CDR3, as DNA: TGTGCCAGCAGTTTACCAGCCTACACTGAAGCTTTCTTT.

This chain joins TRBV7-3 and TRBJ2-1, with 10 bases matching TRBD2. V gave up 5 bases and J gave up 7 bases; unmatched junction bases: 11. The length of the CDR3 is 16 residues. Germline V CDR1 and CDR2: SGHTA, FQGTGA. The CDR3: CASSPEGLAGVNEQFF. The CDR3 DNA is TGTGCCAGCAGCCCAGAAGGCCTAGCGGGAGTGAATGAGCAGTTCTTC.

This clone was seen a few times. This sequence joins TRBV2 and TRBJ1-2; perhaps TRBD1 as D (5 bases). Germline-derived CDR1 and CDR2 are SNHLY and FYNNEI. Trimming stripped 4 bases from V and 5 bases from J, with 8 bases between. The length of the CDR3 is 12 residues. DNA for the CDR3: TGTGCCAGCAGTGTGGGACCTTATGGCTACACCTTC. Protein product: CASSVGPYGYTF.

The chain couples TRBV9 to TRBJ2-3; D is unresolved. CDR1 and CDR2 (germline): SGDLS, YYNGEE. The CDR3 extends over 15 amino acids. With 0 bases removed from V and 6 bases from J, the gap between germline ends came to 14 bases. Written as DNA, the CDR3 is TGTGCCAGCAGCGTAGTGCCAGAAATGGGGGATACGCAGTATTTT. Its translation is CASSVVPEMGDTQYF.

In this sample, this clone turned up a few times. The gene calls are TRBV25-1 and TRBJ2-4, with a tentative D call TRBD1 (6 bases). Between the trimmed V and J ends, which lost 4 bases and 9 bases, there was a span of 10 bases. This CDR3 is built from 12 residues. Germline V lookup: CDR1 MGHDK, CDR2 SYGVNS. Here the CDR3 reads CASSGLGAIQYF. The CDR3 DNA reads TGTGCCAGCAGTGGACTGGGGGCCATTCAGTACTTC.

The chain couples TRBV6-5 to TRBJ2-7, with 8 bases matching TRBD1. Germline-derived CDR1 and CDR2 are MNHEY and SVGAGI. J lost 3 bases, V lost 5 bases, and 6 bases had no gene match. CDR3 length equals 14 residues. The CDR3 DNA reads as TGTGCCAGCAGTCCCCGGACAGGGATCTACGAGCAGTACTTC. This sequence encodes CASSPRTGIYEQYF.

The rearrangement uses TRBV6-1 and TRBJ2-2; D ambiguous. In germline, CDR1 is MNHNS, CDR2 SASEGT. CDR3 size: 15 residues. Deletions cut 5 bases from V and 1 base from J, with 11 bases between. DNA of the CDR3: TGTGCCAGCAGTCTTTTACTTATGAACACCGGGGAGCTGTTTTTT. Translated: CASSLLLMNTGELFF.

The chain links TRBV7-2 to TRBJ2-7, with D unresolved. V lost 5 bases to trimming and J lost 6 bases, with 8 bases between them. The V gene's germline CDR1 is SGHTA and CDR2 FQGNSA. The CDR3 consists of 11 residues. The CDR3, as DNA: TGTGCCAGCAGCGCCCAGTTCGAGCAGTACTTC. Translated, it gives CASSAQFEQYF.

The chain uses TRBV20-1 and TRBJ2-5, with D unresolved. TRBJ2-7 matches the DNA end more closely, so the J call is doubtful. The CDR3 has 11 amino acids. Germline-derived CDR1 and CDR2 are DFQATT and SNEGSKA (reference sequence). Written as DNA, the CDR3 is TGCAGTGCTGGGATTGTATACGAGCAGTACTTC. It is translated as CSAGIVYEQYF.

There are a few counts of this clone. This CDR3 is also generated by other DNA sequences in the sample. This chain links TRBV5-1 with TRBJ1-1; no firm D call. The CDR3 is 13 residues long. Germline lookup yields CDR1 SGHRS and CDR2 YFSETQ. The ends were cut back, 0 bases at V and 4 bases at J, with 7 bases in the middle. For the CDR3, the DNA is TGCGCCAGCAGCTTGGAGGGCGTCACTGAAGCTTTCTTT. Translation: CASSLEGVTEAFF.

The sample holds one count of this clone. The chain recombines TRBV7-2 with TRBJ2-7; 8 bases map to TRBD2. Germline CDR1 reads SGHTA; CDR2 reads FQGNSA. V lost 4 bases to trimming and J lost 2 bases; unmatched junction nucleotides: 7. This CDR3 contains 15 residues. This chain's CDR3 is CASSSKRESAYEQYF. For the CDR3, the DNA is TGTGCCAGCAGCTCGAAGCGGGAGAGCGCCTACGAGCAGTACTTC.

This rearrangement joins TRBV19 to TRBJ1-2; D ambiguous. The CDR3 runs 14 residues. From germline, CDR1 is LNHDA and CDR2 SQIVND (reference sequence). V was trimmed by 3 bases and J by 6 bases, leaving 14 bases between them. The chain's CDR3 is CASSIRSPIHGYTF. The CDR3 nucleotides are TGTGCCAGTAGTATCAGGTCCCCAATTCATGGCTACACCTTC.

This clone was seen a handful of times. The chain couples TRBV4-1 to TRBJ1-5, with D hard to call. The V and J ends lost 1 base and 9 bases respectively, with 13 bases between them. CDR3 length: 14 amino acids. Germline V gene sequence: CDR1 MGHRA, CDR2 YSYEKL. The CDR3 DNA sequence: TGCGCCAGCAGCCAAGTGGTTCAATCCGGGCCCCAGCATTTT. Translated: CASSQVVQSGPQHF.

The genes are TRBV18 and TRBJ2-1; maybe TRBD2 (6 bases). This CDR3 contains 15 residues. The V gene's germline CDR1 is KGHSH and CDR2 LQKENI. Trimming shortened V by 1 base and J by 4 bases, and 11 bases separated the two germline ends. For the CDR3, the DNA is TGTGCCAGCTCACCACTCGCGGGAATATACAATGAGCAGTTCTTC. Amino acids: CASSPLAGIYNEQFF.

The V and J genes are TRBV28 and TRBJ2-5; 9 bases are a match to TRBD1. The CDR3 has 14 residues. CDR1 and CDR2 (germline): MDHEN, SYDVKM. Trimming cost V 6 bases and J 4 bases; bases outside gene matches: 6. CDR3 sequence (DNA): TGTGCCAGCAGGGGCCGGACAGGGGCAGAGACCCAGTACTTC. Encoded protein: CASRGRTGAETQYF.

The chain employs TRBV7-9 and TRBJ1-5; 8 bases are shared with TRBD1. CDR3 length: 14 amino acids. Per germline, CDR1 SEHNR and CDR2 FQNEAQ (reference sequence). V shed 3 bases, J shed 7 bases, and the junction held 5 bases outside the gene matches. The CDR3 coding sequence is TGTGCCAGCAGCTTTCAGGGGGCCGAGCAGCCCCAGCATTTT. Translation: CASSFQGAEQPQHF.

The V and J genes are TRBV29-1 and TRBJ1-2; 7 bases are shared with TRBD1. J lost 7 bases, V lost 3 bases, and 8 bases had no gene match. The germline V gene has CDR1 SQVTM and CDR2 ANQGSEA. This CDR3 spans 13 amino acids. The chain's CDR3 is CSVDPAGGRGYTF. The CDR3 nucleotides are TGCAGCGTTGACCCGGCAGGGGGTCGTGGCTACACCTTC.

The chain has TRBV28 and TRBJ1-5, with D perhaps matching TRBD1 (5 bases). The CDR3 runs 16 residues. Trimming removed 2 bases at V and 4 bases at J, with 15 bases between. Germline assignment: CDR1 MDHEN and CDR2 SYDVKM. The CDR3 DNA follows: TGTGCCAGCAGTTTAGAAGACAGCTTCGGAAATCAGCCCCAGCATTTT. Translated, it gives CASSLEDSFGNQPQHF.

The V gene is TRBV6-6, the J gene TRBJ2-3; 9 nucleotides line up with TRBD1. Germline CDR1 and CDR2: MNHNY and SVGAGI (reference sequence). The CDR3 runs 13 residues. Trimming at V came to 7 bases and at J to 5 bases, leaving 4 bases not matched to a gene. CDR3 in DNA: TGTGCCAGCACCCGACAGGGGGGAGATACGCAGTATTTT. This encodes CASTRQGGDTQYF.

In DNA form, the CDR3 reads TGTGCCAGCAGTTACGGACAGGGAGAGGAAAAACTGTTTTTT. Translating it yields CASSYGQGEEKLFF. The rearrangement joins TRBV6-6 to TRBJ1-4, with 8 bases that match TRBD1. Germline loops: CDR1 MNHNY, CDR2 SVGAGI (reference sequence). V lost 2 bases and J lost 8; bases outside the gene matches: 4. The CDR3 extends over 14 amino acids.

The chain joins TRBV28 to TRBJ2-7; 11 nucleotides agree with TRBD2. V lost 3 bases, J lost 2 bases, and 6 bases stayed unmatched. There are 16 residues in the CDR3. Germline V gene data show CDR1 as MDHEN and CDR2 as SYDVKM. The CDR3 reads CASSFVSGRGPYEQYF. The DNA of the CDR3 is TGTGCCAGCAGTTTTGTTAGCGGGAGGGGGCCCTACGAGCAGTACTTC.

The rearrangement uses TRBV29-1 and TRBJ2-7; 10 nucleotides agree with TRBD1. The CDR3 spans 17 residues. CDR1 is SQVTM, CDR2 ANQGSEA, per germline. The V segment lost 1 base and the J segment 0 bases; nucleotides outside the gene matches: 9. The CDR3 region has the DNA TGCAGCGTTGAAGGGACAGGGGGAGGGAGGGCCTCCTACGAGCAGTACTTC. This sequence encodes CSVEGTGGGRASYEQYF.

The V call is TRBV9, the J call TRBJ1-1; D is unresolved. The CDR3 runs 14 residues. Germline V gene lookup returns CDR1 SGDLS and CDR2 YYNGEE. V was trimmed by 0 bases and J by 7 bases, leaving 13 bases between them. DNA of the CDR3: TGTGCCAGCAGCGTAGTAAATGAGGGAGGTGAAGCTTTCTTT. It specifies CASSVVNEGGEAFF.

This clone was recorded a few times. The chain employs TRBV28 and TRBJ1-5; unclear D gene. Per germline, CDR1 MDHEN and CDR2 SYDVKM. Trimming took 6 bases from V and 11 from J, leaving 8 bases between them. This CDR3 region has 10 residues. CDR3 residues: CASRGSAQHF. The CDR3, as DNA: TGTGCCAGCAGGGGGTCGGCCCAGCATTTT.

V gene TRBV4-2 combines with J gene TRBJ2-7; weak D call: TRBD2 (5 bases). This CDR3 comprises 15 residues. Germline assignment: CDR1 LGHNA and CDR2 YNFKEQ. Trimming left V 1 base short and J 0 bases short, with 10 bases between. CDR3 region: CASSQGLASSYEQYF. The CDR3 DNA is TGTGCCAGCAGCCAAGGGCTAGCCAGCTCCTACGAGCAGTACTTC.

The J gene is TRBJ2-4, the V gene TRBV5-4; 7 nucleotides match TRBD1. The CDR3 is 14 residues long. Germline CDR1 reads SGHNT; CDR2 reads YYREEE (reference sequence). The V segment lost 1 base and the J segment 8 bases; nucleotides outside the gene matches: 6. The CDR3 DNA sequence: TGTGCCAGCAGCTTGACAGGGGTGGCGGACATTCAGTACTTC. Its translation is CASSLTGVADIQYF.

This clone was seen just once. This chain links TRBV5-1 with TRBJ2-5, with D possibly TRBD2 on 6 matching bases. This CDR3 is 15 amino acids long. The ends were cut back, 4 bases at V and 2 bases at J, with 15 bases in the middle. Germline V gene data show CDR1 as SGHRS and CDR2 as YFSETQ. The CDR3, as DNA: TGCGCCAGCAGCCCGTCGGGACTGACACAAGAGACCCAGTACTTC. It translates to CASSPSGLTQETQYF.

V gene TRBV6-1 combines with J gene TRBJ2-7, with 10 bases lining up with TRBD1. The germline gives CDR1 MNHNS, CDR2 SASEGT. Trimming removed 6 bases from V and 3 bases from J; junction bases left unmatched: 8. The CDR3 covers 15 residues. The CDR3 reads CASRAGTGENYEQYF. CDR3 bases: TGTGCCAGCAGAGCAGGGACAGGGGAGAACTACGAGCAGTACTTC.

The chain has TRBV9 and TRBJ1-4; possible D gene TRBD1, 6 bases. The CDR3 length is 16 residues. V dropped 0 bases and J dropped 3 bases, with 12 bases sitting between them. Germline CDR1 is SGDLS and CDR2 is YYNGEE. The CDR3 DNA reads TGTGCCAGCAGCGTAGCTACGAACAGGGCTAATGAAAAACTGTTTTTT. Its protein is CASSVATNRANEKLFF.

This chain connects TRBV25-1 to TRBJ2-1, with no clear D. Deletions cut 4 bases from V and 0 bases from J, with 10 bases between. From germline, CDR1 is MGHDK and CDR2 SYGVNS. This CDR3 is 15 amino acids long. The CDR3 region is CASSGVMSSYNEQFF. DNA of the CDR3: TGTGCCAGCAGTGGGGTAATGAGCTCCTACAATGAGCAGTTCTTC.

The chain uses TRBV6-1 and TRBJ1-5, with unresolved D. The germline V gene has CDR1 MNHNS and CDR2 SASEGT. This CDR3 has 16 residues. Trimming cost V 4 bases and J 1 base, with 14 bases left between them. The CDR3 loop is CASSAAGIRSNQPQHF. Written as DNA, the CDR3 is TGTGCCAGCAGTGCCGCGGGTATAAGGAGCAATCAGCCCCAGCATTTT.